A selection of T cell receptor beta chains follows, all from one sample in a study of T cell responses to AZD1222 COVID-19 vaccine. Produced via immunoSEQ multiplex PCR; TCRdb's table is partial and in-frame only. The sample shows over 70,000 clones, approximately 86% of them seen only once. The sample in question was peripheral blood, obtained on day 0 of AZD1222 vaccination. These receptors were obtained from an adult in good health. Both conserved end residues are part of each CDR3. The D gene is left open where the match is weak. Some rows have no size entry. The others give once, few or many, or a class for an expanded clone.

clone size	V gene	J gene	D gene	CDR3 DNA	CDR3 protein
NA	TRBV21-1	TRBJ1-5	NA	TGTGCCAAGTTAGGCCGTGAGAGCAATCAGCCCCAGCATTTT	CAKLGRESNQPQHF
once	TRBV4-2	TRBJ1-2	NA	TGTGCCAGCAGCCAAGATGGGCGGTTGGACAGCATGGACGTCTATGGCTACACCTTC	CASSQDGRLDSMDVYGYTF
NA	TRBV27	TRBJ1-5	NA	TGTGCCAGCAGTGTGGTTAGCAATCAGCCCCAGCATTTT	CASSVVSNQPQHF
NA	TRBV19	TRBJ1-1	NA	TGTGCCAGTAGTACTACTAGGGGGAACACTGAAGCTTTCTTT	CASSTTRGNTEAFF
NA	TRBV30	TRBJ2-5	NA	TGTGCCTGGAGTGGAGACTTAAGTTTGGGGGAGACCCAGTACTTC	CAWSGDLSLGETQYF
NA	TRBV6-5	TRBJ1-1	NA	TGTGCCAGCAGCGGTGACGGGTACACTGAAGCTTTCTTT	CASSGDGYTEAFF
NA	TRBV5-6	TRBJ1-2	NA	TGTGCCAGCAGCCAACGACTGGAGTATGGCTACACCTTC	CASSQRLEYGYTF
NA	TRBV9	TRBJ1-3	NA	TGTGCCAGCAGCGTAAGGCCGACAGACTCTAGCTCTGGAAACACCATATATTTT	CASSVRPTDSSSGNTIYF
NA	TRBV4-3	TRBJ1-2	NA	TGCGCCAGCAGCCAAGAACGCCGCTATGGCTACACCTTC	CASSQERRYGYTF
NA	TRBV28	TRBJ2-1	TRBD2	TGTGCCAGCGTACTAGCGGGAGCTTTGAATGAGCAGTTCTTC	CASVLAGALNEQFF
once	TRBV19	TRBJ2-7	NA	TGTGCCAGTAGCCTCGGCACCCCGGGCTACGAGCAGTACTTC	CASSLGTPGYEQYF
NA	TRBV28	TRBJ2-5	NA	TGTGCCAGCAGGTCCTTTGGCGCCCCGTCGGGAGAGACCCAGTACTTC	CASRSFGAPSGETQYF
NA	TRBV2	TRBJ2-3	NA	TGTGCCAGCTTCCTCGGGCTTAGCACAGATACGCAGTATTTT	CASFLGLSTDTQYF
once	TRBV3-1/TRBV3-2	TRBJ1-2	NA	TGTGCCAGCAGCCAAGGACAGAACCTAAACTATGGCTACACCTTC	CASSQGQNLNYGYTF
NA	TRBV27	TRBJ1-4	NA	TGTGCCAGCAGTGGGGGCCGCGAAAAACTGTTTTTT	CASSGGREKLFF
NA	TRBV5-4	TRBJ2-7	TRBD2	TGTGCCAGCAGCCGGCTTGGCGGGAGCACCCACTACGAGCAGTACTTC	CASSRLGGSTHYEQYF
NA	TRBV18	TRBJ2-7	TRBD2	TGTGCCAGCTCACCACCGTCGGGACTAGCAAACGAGCAGTACTTC	CASSPPSGLANEQYF
NA	TRBV28	TRBJ2-7	NA	TGTGCCAGCACCCCCTCATACAGGGCTTCGGACGAGCAGTACTTC	CASTPSYRASDEQYF